These 13 T cell receptor beta chains share one sample of origin, sequenced in a study of CD8+CD57+ T cells in acquired aplastic anemia. The patients chosen for sequencing had shown expansion of CD8+CD57+ cells (detected by flow cytometry). Profiles of TCR beta VDJ and CDR3 were generated from a genomic DNA template. MiXCR, run by TCRdb on the reads, gives a single entry per CDR3 protein. The sample has 89,000 or so distinct CDR3 sequences, around 68% seen once; the top ten hold approximately 65%. Sequenced: sorted CD4+, CD8+, or CD8+CD57+ T cells (not recorded which) from PBMCs. The receptors were gathered from a human donor with aplastic anemia.

This clonotype showed up just once. The chain couples TRBV10-1 to TRBJ1-4; no clear D gene. The CDR3 runs 15 residues. Germline assignment: CDR1 WNHNN and CDR2 SYGVQD (reference sequence). V was shortened by 2 bases and J by 0 bases, with 7 bases between the two germline ends. CDR3 region: CASSEGHATNEKLFF. CDR3 DNA sequence: TGCGCCAGCAGTGAGGGGCATGCAACTAATGAAAAACTGTTTTTT.

The gene calls are TRBV9 and TRBJ2-5; TRBD1 agrees at 8 bases. The CDR3 is 13 residues long. CDR1 and CDR2 (germline): SGDLS, YYNGEE. Unmatched junction bases numbered 3, after V lost 3 bases and J lost 5 bases. CDR3: CASSAQGVETQYF. The CDR3, as DNA: TGTGCCAGCAGCGCACAGGGGGTGGAGACCCAGTACTTC.

The chain employs TRBV7-9 and TRBJ2-7; the match to TRBD1 covers 11 bases. The CDR3 length is 12 residues. V lost 6 bases to trimming and J lost 6 bases; unmatched junction nucleotides: 1. From germline, CDR1 is SEHNR and CDR2 FQNEAQ (reference sequence). CDR3 sequence reads: CASRGTGGEQYF. The CDR3 coding sequence is TGTGCCAGCAGGGGGACAGGGGGCGAGCAGTACTTC.

The chain joins TRBV19 to TRBJ1-5; 7 bases map to TRBD1. The trim removed 5 bases at V and 7 bases at J, leaving 5 bases unmatched. The CDR3 runs to 13 residues. CDR1 LNHDA and CDR2 SQIVND come from the germline V gene (reference sequence). The CDR3 DNA reads TGTGCCAGTAGTCTTCAGGGGGGGCAGCCCCAGCATTTT. This sequence encodes CASSLQGGQPQHF.

In this sample, this clonotype turned up a few times. The V gene is TRBV2, the J gene TRBJ2-7; 7 positions agree with TRBD1. This CDR3 contains 13 residues. Germline CDR1 SNHLY, CDR2 FYNNEI. Unmatched junction bases numbered 6, after V lost 8 bases and J lost 2 bases. CDR3 region: CASEKGATYEQYF. The CDR3, as DNA: TGTGCCAGCGAGAAGGGGGCAACCTACGAGCAGTACTTC. Variable domain in full (rest from reference TRBV2 and TRBJ2-7): EPEVTQTPSHQVTQMGQEVILRCVPISNHLYFYWYRQILGQKVEFLVSFYNNEISEKSEIFDDQFSVERPDGSNFTLKIRSTKLEDSAMYFCASEKGATYEQYFGPGTRLTVT.

This clonotype was counted between two and nine times. This rearrangement joins TRBV19 to TRBJ2-7; D not certain. The CDR3 sequence is 15 residues long. V gave up 0 bases and J gave up 3 bases, with 12 bases separating them. The V gene's germline CDR1 is LNHDA and CDR2 SQIVND (reference sequence). CDR3 residues: CASSIEGRSNYEQYF. In DNA, the CDR3 is TGTGCCAGTAGTATAGAGGGTCGTTCGAACTACGAGCAGTACTTC.

V gene TRBV10-1 combines with J gene TRBJ2-3; 7 nucleotides line up with TRBD2. The V segment lost 2 bases and the J segment 1 base; nucleotides outside the gene matches: 3. Per the germline V gene, CDR1 is WNHNN and CDR2 is SYGVQD (reference sequence). The CDR3 loop spans 15 amino acids. The CDR3 DNA sequence: TGCGCCAGCAGTGAGCGGGCGGGAGGCACAGATACGCAGTATTTT. Its protein is CASSERAGGTDTQYF.

J is TRBJ2-3 and V is TRBV2; 12 bases align to TRBD2. Germline V CDR1 and CDR2: SNHLY, FYNNEI. V trimming: 6 bases; J trimming: 2 bases; junction bases outside the gene matches: 3. The CDR3 loop spans 15 amino acids. The CDR3 loop reads CASSGLAGPTDTQYF. The CDR3 DNA is TGTGCCAGCAGCGGACTAGCGGGGCCCACAGATACGCAGTATTTT.

This rearrangement joins TRBV19 to TRBJ2-7, with D maybe TRBD2 (6 bases). The CDR3 runs to 15 residues. Germline CDR1 and CDR2: LNHDA and SQIVND (reference sequence). Trimming took off 3 bases at V and 2 bases at J, with 14 bases between the two ends. The CDR3 DNA sequence: TGTGCCAGTAGTATTTCGGCCTGGGGGGCCTACGAGCAGTACTTC. As protein: CASSISAWGAYEQYF.

The V gene is TRBV19, the J gene TRBJ1-5; D uncertain. CDR1 LNHDA and CDR2 SQIVND come from the germline V gene (reference sequence). This CDR3 has 14 amino acids. The germline V and J ends were trimmed by 3 bases and 5 bases, with 11 bases remaining between them. CDR3 protein: CASSIQDLYQPQHF. For the CDR3, the DNA is TGTGCCAGTAGTATCCAGGACCTATATCAGCCCCAGCATTTT.

This clonotype was seen a handful of times. The chain combines TRBV10-3 with TRBJ2-2; 7 bases map to TRBD1. Germline assignment: CDR1 ENHRY and CDR2 SYGVKD. Trimming removed 4 bases from V and 1 base from J; junction bases left unmatched: 6. This CDR3 is 16 amino acids long. The CDR3 protein is CAISVTGTENTGELFF. CDR3 in DNA: TGTGCCATCAGTGTCACCGGGACAGAGAACACCGGGGAGCTGTTTTTT.

This clonotype showed up just once. A read error may account for a junction end that differs from germline. V gene TRBV10-3 combines with J gene TRBJ2-3; D gene unclear. The length of the CDR3 is 12 residues. Germline CDR1 reads ENHRY; CDR2 reads SYGVKD. The CDR3 reads CAISESLETQYF. The CDR3 coding sequence is TGTGCCATCAGCGAGTCGCTGGAGACGCAGTATTTT.

V gene TRBV6-5 combines with J gene TRBJ2-3; 8 bases are a match to TRBD2. After removal of 1 base from V and 3 bases from J, the junction contained 6 bases not matched to a gene. CDR1 is MNHEY and CDR2 is SVGAGI in the germline V gene. The CDR3 covers 16 residues. CDR3 DNA: TGTGCCAGCAGTTACTACCAGACTAGCGCGACAGATACGCAGTATTTT. Amino acids: CASSYYQTSATDTQYF.